The clone carrying this T cell receptor (beta chain) was seen a handful of times. The sample belongs to a study of T cells after yellow fever vaccination. MiXCR, applied by TCRdb to the 5' RACE reads, yields one record per CDR3 protein. The profile covers about 370,000 distinct CDR3 sequences, with 11% appearing a single time and roughly 18% taken by the ten largest. This clonotype originated in a man between 18 and 29 years old who received the YFV17D yellow fever vaccine. This specimen consisted of PBMCs, obtained on the day of the first yellow fever vaccination.

The CDR3 sequence is CASSLSNAEAFF. The CDR3 bases are TGTGCCAGCAGCTTAAGTAACGCTGAAGCTTTCTTT. The gene calls are TRBV7-9 and TRBJ1-1; D not certain. The germline V gene has CDR1 SEHNR and CDR2 FQNEAQ (reference sequence). The ends were cut back, 2 bases at V and 6 bases at J, with 7 bases in the middle. The CDR3 extends over 12 amino acids.